These T cell receptor beta chains were read from a single sample in a study of cytomegalovirus exposure and HLA in healthy donors. The assay was immunoSEQ multiplex PCR, and TCRdb's table has in-frame clones only and misses some. In the table there are 150,000 to 160,000 clones, roughly 74% of which are singletons. Input material: PBMCs. The receptors derive from a man aged 18 to 29 in good health and CMV-seronegative. Each CDR3 is given with its conserved first and last residue. Each record gives: V gene, CDR3 length, D gene, J gene, clone size, CDR3 DNA, CDR3 protein. D genes are given only for firm matches. Size tells how often a clone was seen (once, few, many) or the class of an expanded clone, and some rows leave it out.

>TRBV29-1|15|TRBD1|TRBJ2-2|.
TGCAGCGGCTCCGGGACAGGGTTTTTGGCCGGGGAGCTGTTTTTT
CSGSGTGFLAGELFF
>TRBV6-1|12|.|TRBJ1-1|.
TGTGCCAGCAGTGAAGCGAGAACTGAAGCTTTCTTT
CASSEARTEAFF
>TRBV27|14|.|TRBJ2-5|.
TGTGCCAGCAGTCCCCAGACAGCCAGGGAGACCCAGTACTTC
CASSPQTARETQYF
>TRBV5-6|11|.|TRBJ1-1|.
TGTGCCAGCAGCTTGGGCCAGGAAGCTTTCTTT
CASSLGQEAFF
>TRBV27|17|TRBD1|TRBJ1-2|.
TGTGCCAGCAGTTTCTCCTCCGGGACAGGGGGCGTATATGGCTACACCTTC
CASSFSSGTGGVYGYTF
>TRBV4-3|16|.|TRBJ1-6|.
TGCGCCAGCAGCCAAGTCCCCACAGGAGTTTTGGGACCCCTCCACTTT
CASSQVPTGVLGPLHF
>TRBV5-1|17|TRBD1|TRBJ1-4|.
TGCGCCAGCAGCTTGGGCAGGGGACAGGGTGGCGATGAAAAACTGTTTTTT
CASSLGRGQGGDEKLFF
>TRBV27|15|.|TRBJ1-2|.
TGTGCCAGCAGTCCTTTAGACGGGGGGATGGGAGGCTACACCTTC
CASSPLDGGMGGYTF
>TRBV6-5|14|.|TRBJ1-5|few
TGTGCCAGCAGTTCCCCGGGGGTCAATCAGCCCCAGCATTTT
CASSSPGVNQPQHF
>TRBV5-1|15|TRBD1|TRBJ1-1|.
TGCGCCAGCGGCTGGGGACAGGGGGCTGTAACTGAAGCTTTCTTT
CASGWGQGAVTEAFF
>TRBV7-2|16|.|TRBJ2-6|.
TGTGCCAGCAGCCCTCTTGTTGTCCGCGGGGACAACGTCCTGACTTTC
CASSPLVVRGDNVLTF
>TRBV5-4|15|.|TRBJ2-7|.
TGTGCCAGCAGCCAGAAAGACAGAAGCGACTACGAGCAGTACTTC
CASSQKDRSDYEQYF
>TRBV6-5|14|.|TRBJ1-2|.
TGTGCCAGCAGTTACTCGTACCGGGGCTATGGCTACACCTTC
CASSYSYRGYGYTF
>TRBV28|13|TRBD1|TRBJ1-2|.
TGTGCCAGCAGTTCTACAGGGGTGGGAGGCTACACCTTC
CASSSTGVGGYTF
>TRBV28|13|.|TRBJ1-4|.
TGTGCCAGCATTCGGGGGGCTGGGGAAAAACTGTTTTTT
CASIRGAGEKLFF
>TRBV5-5|15|.|TRBJ1-1|.
TGTGCCAGCAGCCTGTGGACAGACTTGAACACTGAAGCTTTCTTT
CASSLWTDLNTEAFF
>TRBV5-4|16|TRBD2|TRBJ2-3|.
TGTGCCAGCAGCCCGATACTAGCGGGGGGGGCAGATACGCAGTATTTT
CASSPILAGGADTQYF
>TRBV9|16|TRBD1|TRBJ2-7|.
TGTGCCAGCAGCGTAGCAGGGACAGGGTCTGCCTACGAGCAGTACTTC
CASSVAGTGSAYEQYF
>TRBV27|18|.|TRBJ2-1|.
TGTGCCAGCAGTTTATGGGGCGGGGCAACGAGCTCCTACAATGAGCAGTTCTTC
CASSLWGGATSSYNEQFF